A selection of T cell receptor beta chains follows, all from one sample in a study of OX40 agonist ivuxolimab in advanced cancers. Sequenced by immunoSEQ multiplex PCR; TCRdb stores in-frame clones only, minus some. The profile shows about 79,000 clones, less than 95% of them singletons. Sample: CD4+ or CD8+ T cells sorted from blood, taken in a trial of the OX40 agonist ivuxolimab. These receptors were taken from an adult with an advanced solid tumor such as melanoma, head and neck, liver or kidney cancer. Both conserved end residues are part of each CDR3. Each record gives: V gene, J gene, clone size, D gene, CDR3 protein, CDR3 DNA. The D gene is left open where the match is weak. Clone size is given for some rows only: seen once, a few or many times, or a class if the clone is expanded.

>TRBV27|TRBJ1-1|NA|NA
CASSSTANTEAFF
TGTGCCAGCAGTTCCACCGCGAACACTGAAGCTTTCTTT
>TRBV2|TRBJ2-7|NA|NA
CASSEWGPIYEQYF
TGTGCCAGCAGTGAATGGGGACCGATCTACGAGCAGTACTTC
>TRBV4-1|TRBJ2-4|NA|NA
CASSPGKVTKNIQYF
TGCGCCAGCAGCCCTGGCAAGGTAACCAAAAACATTCAGTACTTC
>TRBV14|TRBJ1-2|NA|NA
CASSPRADGNGYTF
TGTGCCAGCAGCCCCCGGGCCGACGGAAATGGCTACACCTTC
>TRBV25-1|TRBJ2-3|NA|NA
CASSRVGGQYF
TGTGCCAGCAGTCGGGTGGGAGGGCAGTATTTT
>TRBV5-4|TRBJ2-1|NA|TRBD2
CASSLLAGARYNEQFF
TGTGCCAGCAGCTTACTAGCGGGGGCGAGGTACAATGAGCAGTTCTTC
>TRBV5-4|TRBJ2-2|NA|NA
CASSARGTNTGELFF
TGTGCCAGCAGCGCGAGGGGGACAAACACCGGGGAGCTGTTTTTT
>TRBV7-9|TRBJ1-4|NA|NA
CASSPAGEKLFF
TGTGCCAGCAGCCCGGCGGGGGAAAAACTGTTTTTT
>TRBV11-3|TRBJ2-2|NA|NA
CASSPGGGHNTGELFF
TGTGCCAGCAGCCCGGGAGGGGGCCACAACACCGGGGAGCTGTTTTTT
>TRBV7-9|TRBJ1-3|once|NA
CASSLGGNSGNTIYF
TGTGCCAGCAGCTTAGGGGGCAATTCTGGAAACACCATATATTTT
>TRBV5-1|TRBJ1-4|NA|NA
CASSLRTTGTATNEKLFF
TGCGCCAGCAGCTTGAGGACAACGGGGACCGCAACTAATGAAAAACTGTTTTTT
>TRBV28|TRBJ1-2|NA|NA
CASSLNDYGYTF
TGTGCCAGCAGCCTCAATGACTATGGCTACACCTTC
>TRBV6-1|TRBJ1-3|once|NA
CASGRGDAGNTIYF
TGTGCCAGCGGGCGGGGGGATGCTGGAAACACCATATATTTT
>TRBV18|TRBJ2-7|NA|TRBD1
CASSPPGQPYEQYF
TGTGCCAGCTCACCACCGGGACAGCCCTACGAGCAGTACTTC
>TRBV2|TRBJ1-4|NA|NA
CASSDWGEGEKLFF
TGTGCCAGCAGTGATTGGGGCGAGGGTGAAAAACTGTTTTTT
>TRBV4-2|TRBJ2-3|NA|NA
CASSSGTDTQYF
TGTGCCAGCAGCTCCGGCACAGATACGCAGTATTTT
>TRBV27|TRBJ1-1|NA|NA
CASSGFMNTEAFF
TGTGCCAGCAGCGGGTTTATGAACACTGAAGCTTTCTTT
>TRBV7-6|TRBJ1-5|NA|NA
CASSEDRGQPQHF
TGTGCCAGCAGCGAAGACAGAGGTCAGCCCCAGCATTTT
>TRBV7-6|TRBJ1-5|NA|NA
CASSSPDF
TGTGCCAGCAGCTCGCCTGATTTT
>TRBV5-1|TRBJ2-3|NA|TRBD2
CASSLLAGGPNTDTQYF
TGCGCCAGCAGCTTACTAGCGGGGGGGCCTAATACAGATACGCAGTATTTT
>TRBV5-1|TRBJ2-7|few|TRBD1
CASNLQGAYEQYF
TGCGCCAGCAACCTCCAGGGGGCCTACGAGCAGTACTTC
>TRBV27|TRBJ2-1|NA|NA
CASSGLRAYNEQFF
TGTGCCAGCAGCGGACTGAGGGCCTACAATGAGCAGTTCTTC
>TRBV5-1|TRBJ1-1|once|NA
CASSPAPGDTEAFF
TGCGCCAGCAGCCCGGCCCCTGGGGACACTGAAGCTTTCTTT
>TRBV21-1|TRBJ1-1|NA|NA
CASSKESYETF
TGTGCCAGCAGCAAAGAATCTTATGAGACCTTT
>TRBV6-1|TRBJ1-2|NA|TRBD1
CASSEAGQGGHGYTF
TGTGCCAGCAGTGAAGCGGGACAGGGCGGCCATGGCTACACCTTC
>TRBV5-1|TRBJ1-4|NA|TRBD1
CASSPTGQNEKLFF
TGCGCCAGCAGCCCGACAGGGCAGAATGAAAAACTGTTTTTT
>TRBV15|TRBJ2-5|NA|TRBD1
CATSRGQSPQETQYF
TGTGCCACCAGCAGGGGACAGTCCCCTCAAGAGACCCAGTACTTC
>TRBV28|TRBJ1-2|once|NA
CASSSPSGASNYGYTF
TGTGCCAGCAGTTCCCCCTCGGGGGCCTCTAACTATGGCTACACCTTC
>TRBV6-1|TRBJ1-5|NA|TRBD1
CASSRQGMSNQPQHF
TGTGCCAGCAGTCGACAGGGTATGAGCAATCAGCCCCAGCATTTT
>TRBV28|TRBJ2-4|NA|NA
CASSFQGAKNIQYF
TGTGCCAGCAGTTTTCAAGGGGCCAAAAACATTCAGTACTTC
>TRBV21-1|TRBJ1-1|NA|NA
CASNITEAFF
TGTGCCAGCAATATCACTGAAGCTTTCTTT
>TRBV5-4|TRBJ2-7|NA|TRBD1
CASSATGATYEQYF
TGTGCCAGCAGCGCCACAGGGGCTACCTACGAGCAGTACTTC